This TCR beta chain was identified in a study of shared T cell receptors in the human thymus. Germline-derived CDR1 and CDR2 are LNHNV and YYDKDF (reference sequence). The CDR3 loop spans 17 amino acids. With V trimmed by 0 bases and J by 4 bases, 6 bases remained unmatched. Libraries were prepared by immunoSEQ multiplex PCR; TCRdb keeps only in-frame clonotypes and omits some of them. The sample includes about 660,000 clones, 88% of them seen just once. These sequences were also reported in another study, on human thymus T cells. From that paper: In corrective heart surgery, resections were taken, and these provided the thymus tissue. Related research described thymic repertoires that were highly overlapping among unrelated individuals.

This receptor was obtained from a boy in the first two years of life with a congenital heart defect. Sequencing was done on a sample of thymocytes. The chain has TRBV15 and TRBJ2-1; 10 bases agree with TRBD1. The CDR3 reads CATSRDLGQGGYNEQFF. The CDR3 nucleotides are TGTGCCACCAGCAGAGATTTAGGACAGGGGGGGTACAATGAGCAGTTCTTC.